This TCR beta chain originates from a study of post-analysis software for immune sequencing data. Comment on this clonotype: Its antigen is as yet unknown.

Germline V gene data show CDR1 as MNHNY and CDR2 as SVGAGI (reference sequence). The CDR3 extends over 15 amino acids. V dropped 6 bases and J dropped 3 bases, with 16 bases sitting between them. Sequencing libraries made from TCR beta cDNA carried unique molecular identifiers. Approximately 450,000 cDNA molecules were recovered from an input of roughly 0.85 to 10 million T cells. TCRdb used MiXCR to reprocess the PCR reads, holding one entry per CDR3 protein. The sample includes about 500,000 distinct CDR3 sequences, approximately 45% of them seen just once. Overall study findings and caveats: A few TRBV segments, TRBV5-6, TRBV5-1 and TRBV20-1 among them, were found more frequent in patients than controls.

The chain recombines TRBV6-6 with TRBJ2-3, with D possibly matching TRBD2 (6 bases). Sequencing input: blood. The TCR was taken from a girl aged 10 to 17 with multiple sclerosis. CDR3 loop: CASSERVEGTDTQYF. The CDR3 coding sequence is TGTGCCAGCAGCGAGCGGGTCGAGGGAACAGATACGCAGTATTTT.